A selection of T cell receptor beta chains follows, all from one sample in a study of blood T cell repertoires in COVID-19. Only in-frame clones appear in the TCRdb table, and some are missing; sequencing was by immunoSEQ multiplex PCR. The sample shows fewer than 55,000 clones, 75% to 85% of them seen only once. The sample consisted of peripheral blood. The source is a human donor with acute or convalescent COVID-19. The donor label of this sample is uncertain. CDR3s include the opening cysteine and the closing phenylalanine or tryptophan. The order of the fields is D gene, V gene, J gene, clone size, CDR3 DNA, CDR3 protein. The D gene is left open where the match is weak. The size field is filled for only some rows; it gives once, few, many or a size class.

>TRBD1|TRBV9|TRBJ1-3|.
TGTGCCAGCAGCCCGGACAGGGGTACAACTGGAAACACCATATATTTT
CASSPDRGTTGNTIYF
>TRBD1|TRBV7-2|TRBJ1-4|few
TGTGCCAGCAGCTTAATAACAGGGGGCACTGAAAAACTGTTTTTT
CASSLITGGTEKLFF
>.|TRBV13|TRBJ1-1|.
TGTGCCAGCAGCTTGACAGGACCGGGAGGACGGAAAGCTTTCTTT
CASSLTGPGGRKAFF
>TRBD2|TRBV6-2/TRBV6-3|TRBJ2-7|.
TGTGCCAGCAGTTACCGACTAGCGGCCACCTACGAGCAGTACTTC
CASSYRLAATYEQYF
>TRBD1|TRBV12-5|TRBJ1-6|.
TGTGCTAGTGGTTTGGGATCGGGACAGTATAATTCACCCCTCCACTTT
CASGLGSGQYNSPLHF
>TRBD2|TRBV7-9|TRBJ2-7|.
TGTGCCAGCAGCTTCTCGACTAGCGGGAGAATCTCCTACGAGCAGTACTTC
CASSFSTSGRISYEQYF
>TRBD1|TRBV3-1/TRBV3-2|TRBJ1-1|few
TGTGCCAGCAGCTCATGGACAGGGTACACTGAAGCTTTCTTT
CASSSWTGYTEAFF
>TRBD1|TRBV6-2/TRBV6-3|TRBJ1-2|few
TGTGCCAGCAGCAGGACAGGGTTAGGAGGCTACACCTTC
CASSRTGLGGYTF
>TRBD1|TRBV18|TRBJ1-2|once
TGTGCCAGCTCACCGGAGGGAAGGGGGCTTGGCTATGGCTACACCTTC
CASSPEGRGLGYGYTF
>TRBD1|TRBV9|TRBJ1-6|.
TGTGCCAGCAGCCCCAGGACAGGGGAAGGATCACCCCTCCACTTT
CASSPRTGEGSPLHF
>.|TRBV18|TRBJ2-1|.
TGTGCCAGCTCTCCGCCGGGCGGGGCAATGGGCAATGAGCAGTTCTTC
CASSPPGGAMGNEQFF
>.|TRBV4-1|TRBJ2-7|few
TGCGCCAGCAGCCCCGGGACTCCCCCCTACGAGCAGTACTTC
CASSPGTPPYEQYF
>.|TRBV7-2|TRBJ1-6|few
TGTGCCAGCAGCTTATACGCAGGGAGGGATTCACCCCTCCACTTT
CASSLYAGRDSPLHF
>TRBD2|TRBV18|TRBJ2-5|once
TGTGCCAGCTCACCACCAGCGGGTAGGGAGGGCCAGTACTTC
CASSPPAGREGQYF
>.|TRBV6-5|TRBJ1-3|.
TGTGCCAGCAGTAATAGACAGGCCCTGGGAAACACCATATATTTT
CASSNRQALGNTIYF
>.|TRBV7-2|TRBJ2-7|once
TGTGCCAGCAGCTTAGACTTCTCCTACGAGCAGTACTTC
CASSLDFSYEQYF
>.|TRBV6-2/TRBV6-3|TRBJ2-5|.
TGTGCCAGCAGTTACCTACCTCGGGAGACCCAGTACTTC
CASSYLPRETQYF
>.|TRBV18|TRBJ2-5|.
TGTGCCAGCTCACCCGCGGGCTTTAAAGAGACCCAGTACTTC
CASSPAGFKETQYF
>.|TRBV21-1|TRBJ2-7|.
TGTGCCAGCAGCACGACAGGGCCCGCATACGAGCAGTACTTC
CASSTTGPAYEQYF
>.|TRBV6-1|TRBJ1-2|.
TGTGCCAGCAGTGAAGGGGGACTGCCACGAGATTATGGCTACACCTTC
CASSEGGLPRDYGYTF
>TRBD2|TRBV29-1|TRBJ2-5|.
TGCAGCGTTGATTTTGCTAGCGGGAGTAAAGAGACCCAGTACTTC
CSVDFASGSKETQYF
>TRBD2|TRBV28|TRBJ2-7|.
TGTGCCAGCACAAGGGGACTAGCGGGGTCCTACTACGAGCAGTACTTC
CASTRGLAGSYYEQYF
>TRBD2|TRBV6-5|TRBJ2-5|.
TGTGCCAGCAGTACTGGGACTAGCGGCCAAGAGACCCAGTACTTC
CASSTGTSGQETQYF
>.|TRBV7-2|TRBJ1-1|few
TGTGCCAGCAGCGTAGGAGGCATGAACACTGAAGCTTTCTTT
CASSVGGMNTEAFF
>.|TRBV12-3/TRBV12-4|TRBJ2-7|.
TGTGCCAGCAGTTCGCGGCCCTACGAGCAGTACTTC
CASSSRPYEQYF
>.|TRBV30|TRBJ1-1|once
TGTGCCTGGAGTGGGGACACGAACACTGAAGCTTTCTTT
CAWSGDTNTEAFF
>.|TRBV3-1/TRBV3-2|TRBJ1-1|.
TGTGCCAGCAGCCTAGGGGTGATGAACACTGAAGCTTTCTTT
CASSLGVMNTEAFF
>TRBD1|TRBV24-1|TRBJ2-6|.
TGTGCCACCAGTGGTGACAGGGACCTTGGGTCTGGGGCCAACGTCCTGACTTTC
CATSGDRDLGSGANVLTF
>.|TRBV11-3|TRBJ1-1|.
TGTGCCAGCAGCTTAACCCGTGGAGCTGAAGCTTTCTTT
CASSLTRGAEAFF
>TRBD1|TRBV28|TRBJ2-5|.
TGTGCCAGCAGTTTTGCGCCAGGGGGTTTGGAGACCCAGTACTTC
CASSFAPGGLETQYF
>.|TRBV18|TRBJ1-1|.
TGTGCCAGCTCACCAAATTCACCCGGGGGGCACACTGAAGCTTTCTTT
CASSPNSPGGHTEAFF
>TRBD1|TRBV28|TRBJ2-1|.
TGTGCCAGCAGTACGACAGGGGTGATGGTCTTC
CASSTTGVMVF
>TRBD2|TRBV24-1|TRBJ2-3|few
TGTGCCACCAGTGACGGGACTAAACGATTCACAGATACGCAGTATTTT
CATSDGTKRFTDTQYF
>TRBD1|TRBV29-1|TRBJ1-1|.
TGCAGCGTTCTAACAGGGGCCACTGAAGCTTTCTTT
CSVLTGATEAFF
>.|TRBV12-3/TRBV12-4|TRBJ1-1|once
TGTGCCAGCACCAAGGGGTGGGGAACTGAAGCTTTCTTT
CASTKGWGTEAFF
>.|TRBV6-2/TRBV6-3|TRBJ2-7|.
TGTGCCAGCAGTTCTGTTTCCTACGAGCAGTACTTC
CASSSVSYEQYF
>TRBD1|TRBV30|TRBJ1-2|.
TGTGCCTGGAGTGGCCTAGGGACAGGTTGGGGCTACACCTTC
CAWSGLGTGWGYTF
>TRBD2|TRBV11-3|TRBJ2-1|.
TGTGCCAGCAGCTTAGCACTAGCGGGGGGTCACAATGAGCAGTTCTTC
CASSLALAGGHNEQFF
>.|TRBV24-1|TRBJ2-7|.
TGTGCCACCAGTGATTTCCGGTACTTC
CATSDFRYF
>.|TRBV2|TRBJ1-2|.
TGTGCCAGCAGTGAATGGGGGGACTATGGCTACACCTTC
CASSEWGDYGYTF
>.|TRBV11-3|TRBJ2-1|.
TGTGCCAGCAGTTATACAGTGTTCTACAATGAGCAGTTCTTC
CASSYTVFYNEQFF
>.|TRBV4-1|TRBJ2-5|.
TGCGCCAGCAGCCAAAGTAGCGTTCCCCTCCAAGAGACCCAGTACTTC
CASSQSSVPLQETQYF